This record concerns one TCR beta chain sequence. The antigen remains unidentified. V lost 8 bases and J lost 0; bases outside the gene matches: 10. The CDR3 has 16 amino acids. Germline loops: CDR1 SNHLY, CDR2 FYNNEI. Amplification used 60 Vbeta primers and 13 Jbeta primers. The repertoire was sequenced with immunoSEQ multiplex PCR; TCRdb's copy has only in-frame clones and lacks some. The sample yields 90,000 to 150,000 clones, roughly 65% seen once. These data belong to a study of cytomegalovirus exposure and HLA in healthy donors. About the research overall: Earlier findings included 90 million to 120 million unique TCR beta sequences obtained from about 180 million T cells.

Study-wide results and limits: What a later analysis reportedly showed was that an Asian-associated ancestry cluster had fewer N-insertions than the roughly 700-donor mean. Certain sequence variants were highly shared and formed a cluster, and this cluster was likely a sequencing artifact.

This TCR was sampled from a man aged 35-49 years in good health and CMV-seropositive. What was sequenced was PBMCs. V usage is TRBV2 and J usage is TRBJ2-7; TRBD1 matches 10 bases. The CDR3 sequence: CASRDRGLSDSYEQYF. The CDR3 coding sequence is TGTGCCAGCCGCGACAGGGGGCTTTCAGACTCCTACGAGCAGTACTTC. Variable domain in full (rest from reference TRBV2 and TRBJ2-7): EPEVTQTPSHQVTQMGQEVILRCVPISNHLYFYWYRQILGQKVEFLVSFYNNEISEKSEIFDDQFSVERPDGSNFTLKIRSTKLEDSAMYFCASRDRGLSDSYEQYFGPGTRLTVT.